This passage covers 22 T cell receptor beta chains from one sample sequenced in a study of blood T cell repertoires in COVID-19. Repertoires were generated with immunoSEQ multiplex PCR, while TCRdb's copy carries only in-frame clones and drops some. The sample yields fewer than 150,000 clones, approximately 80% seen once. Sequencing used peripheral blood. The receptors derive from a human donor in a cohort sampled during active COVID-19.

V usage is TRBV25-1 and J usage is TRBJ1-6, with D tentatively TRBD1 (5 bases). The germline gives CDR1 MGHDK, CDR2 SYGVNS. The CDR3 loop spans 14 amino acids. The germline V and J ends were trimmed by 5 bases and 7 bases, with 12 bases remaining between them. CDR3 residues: CASSSDRSNSPLHF. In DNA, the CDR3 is TGTGCCAGCAGTAGCGACAGATCCAATTCACCCCTCCACTTT.

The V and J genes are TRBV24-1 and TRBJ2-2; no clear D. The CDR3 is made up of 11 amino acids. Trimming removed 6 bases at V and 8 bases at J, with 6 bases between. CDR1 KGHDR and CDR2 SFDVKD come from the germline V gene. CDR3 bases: TGTGCCACCAGTCTTTTGGGGGAGCTGTTTTTT. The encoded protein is CATSLLGELFF.

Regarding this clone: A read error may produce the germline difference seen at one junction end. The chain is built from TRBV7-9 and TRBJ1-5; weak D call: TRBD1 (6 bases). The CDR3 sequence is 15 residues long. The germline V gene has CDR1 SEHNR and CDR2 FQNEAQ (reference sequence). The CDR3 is CTSSLEGGAHQPQHF. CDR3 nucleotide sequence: TGTACCAGCAGCTTAGAAGGGGGGGCCCATCAGCCCCAGCATTTT.

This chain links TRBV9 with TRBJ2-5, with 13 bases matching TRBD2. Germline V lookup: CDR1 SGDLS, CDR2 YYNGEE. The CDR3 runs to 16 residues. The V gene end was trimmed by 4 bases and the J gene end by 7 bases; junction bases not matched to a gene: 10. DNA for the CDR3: TGTGCCAGCAGCATGGGGACTAGCGGGGTCTGGGGGACCCAGTACTTC. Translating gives CASSMGTSGVWGTQYF.

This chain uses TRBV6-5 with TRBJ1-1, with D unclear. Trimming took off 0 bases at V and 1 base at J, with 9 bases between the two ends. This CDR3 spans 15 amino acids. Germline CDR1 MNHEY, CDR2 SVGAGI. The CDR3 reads CASSYSTRPNTEAFF. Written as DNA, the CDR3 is TGTGCCAGCAGTTACTCGACCAGGCCGAACACTGAAGCTTTCTTT.

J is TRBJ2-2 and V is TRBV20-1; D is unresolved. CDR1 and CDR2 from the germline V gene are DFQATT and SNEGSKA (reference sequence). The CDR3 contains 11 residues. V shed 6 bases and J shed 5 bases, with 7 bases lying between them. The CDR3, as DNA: TGCAGTGCCGTCCGTACCGGGGAGCTGTTTTTT. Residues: CSAVRTGELFF.

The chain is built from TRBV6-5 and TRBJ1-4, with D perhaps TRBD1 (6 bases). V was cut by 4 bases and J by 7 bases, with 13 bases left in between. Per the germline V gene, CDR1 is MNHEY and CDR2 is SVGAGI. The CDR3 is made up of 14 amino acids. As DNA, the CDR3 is TGTGCCAGCAGTTTGGGGGGGCCAGGTGAAAAACTGTTTTTT. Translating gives CASSLGGPGEKLFF.

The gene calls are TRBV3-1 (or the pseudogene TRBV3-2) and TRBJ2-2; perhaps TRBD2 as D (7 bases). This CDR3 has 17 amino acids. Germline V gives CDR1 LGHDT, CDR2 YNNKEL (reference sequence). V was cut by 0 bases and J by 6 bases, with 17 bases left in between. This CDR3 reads CASSQDIGGGAAGELFF. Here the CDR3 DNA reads TGTGCCAGCAGCCAAGATATCGGAGGGGGGGCCGCCGGGGAGCTGTTTTTT.

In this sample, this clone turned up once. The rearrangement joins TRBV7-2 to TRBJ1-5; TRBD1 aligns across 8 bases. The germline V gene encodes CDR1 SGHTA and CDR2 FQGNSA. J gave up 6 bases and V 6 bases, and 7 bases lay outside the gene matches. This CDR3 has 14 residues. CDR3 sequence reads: CASSPDRVGQPQHF. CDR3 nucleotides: TGTGCCAGCAGTCCGGACAGGGTCGGTCAGCCCCAGCATTTT.

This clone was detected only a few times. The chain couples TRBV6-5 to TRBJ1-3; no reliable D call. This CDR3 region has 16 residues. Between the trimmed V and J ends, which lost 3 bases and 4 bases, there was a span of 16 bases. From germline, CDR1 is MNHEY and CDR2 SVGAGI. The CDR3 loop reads CASSYSGLYTGNTIYF. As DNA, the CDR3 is TGTGCCAGCAGTTATTCCGGACTCTACACAGGAAACACCATATATTTT.

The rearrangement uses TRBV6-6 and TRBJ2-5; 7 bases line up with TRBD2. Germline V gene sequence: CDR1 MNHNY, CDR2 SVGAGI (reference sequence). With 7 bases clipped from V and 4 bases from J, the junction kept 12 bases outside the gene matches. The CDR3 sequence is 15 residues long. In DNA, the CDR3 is TGTGCCAGCACCCCTTCGTTTGGGAGGGCAGAGACCCAGTACTTC. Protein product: CASTPSFGRAETQYF.

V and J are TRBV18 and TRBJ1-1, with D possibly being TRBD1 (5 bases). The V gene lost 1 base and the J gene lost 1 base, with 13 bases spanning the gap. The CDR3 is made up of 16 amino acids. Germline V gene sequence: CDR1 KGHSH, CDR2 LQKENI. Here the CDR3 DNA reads TGTGCCAGCTCACCACTCGGGGAGGGGAGGAACACTGAAGCTTTCTTT. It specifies CASSPLGEGRNTEAFF.

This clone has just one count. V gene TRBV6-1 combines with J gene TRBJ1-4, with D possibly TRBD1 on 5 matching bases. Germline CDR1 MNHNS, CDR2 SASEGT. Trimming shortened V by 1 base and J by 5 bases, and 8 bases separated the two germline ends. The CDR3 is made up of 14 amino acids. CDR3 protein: CASSEGQPNEKLFF. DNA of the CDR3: TGTGCCAGCAGTGAAGGACAGCCAAATGAAAAACTGTTTTTT.

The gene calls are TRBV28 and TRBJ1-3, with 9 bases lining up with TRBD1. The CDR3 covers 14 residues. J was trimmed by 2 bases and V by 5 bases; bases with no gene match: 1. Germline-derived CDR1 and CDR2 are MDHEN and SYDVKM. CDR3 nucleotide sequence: TGTGCCAGCAGTGGGGACAGGGCTGGAAACACCATATATTTT. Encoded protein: CASSGDRAGNTIYF.

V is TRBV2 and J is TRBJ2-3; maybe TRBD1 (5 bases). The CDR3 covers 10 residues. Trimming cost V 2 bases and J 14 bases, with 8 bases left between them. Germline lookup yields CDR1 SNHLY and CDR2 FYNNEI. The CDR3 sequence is CASSERGLYF. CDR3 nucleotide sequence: TGTGCCAGCAGTGAAAGGGGTTTGTATTTT. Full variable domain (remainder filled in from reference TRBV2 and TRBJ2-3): EPEVTQTPSHQVTQMGQEVILRCVPISNHLYFYWYRQILGQKVEFLVSFYNNEISEKSEIFDDQFSVERPDGSNFTLKIRSTKLEDSAMYFCASSERGLYFGPGTRLTVL.

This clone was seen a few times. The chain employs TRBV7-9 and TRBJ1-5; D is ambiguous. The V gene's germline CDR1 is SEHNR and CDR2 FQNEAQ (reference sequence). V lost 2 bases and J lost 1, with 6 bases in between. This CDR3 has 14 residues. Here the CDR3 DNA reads TGTGCCAGCAGCTTAACCGAGAGCAATCAGCCCCAGCATTTT. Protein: CASSLTESNQPQHF.

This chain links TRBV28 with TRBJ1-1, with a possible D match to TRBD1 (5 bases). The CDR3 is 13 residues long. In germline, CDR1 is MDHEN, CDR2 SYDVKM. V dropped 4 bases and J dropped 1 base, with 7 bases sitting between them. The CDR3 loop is CASSSGWNTEAFF. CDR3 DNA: TGTGCCAGCAGTTCAGGGTGGAACACTGAAGCTTTCTTT.

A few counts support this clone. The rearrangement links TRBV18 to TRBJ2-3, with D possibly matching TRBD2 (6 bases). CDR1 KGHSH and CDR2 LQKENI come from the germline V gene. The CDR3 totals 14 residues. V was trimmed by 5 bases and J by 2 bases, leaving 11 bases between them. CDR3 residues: CASSAGSTTDTQYF. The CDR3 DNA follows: TGTGCCAGCTCAGCCGGGAGTACCACAGATACGCAGTATTTT.

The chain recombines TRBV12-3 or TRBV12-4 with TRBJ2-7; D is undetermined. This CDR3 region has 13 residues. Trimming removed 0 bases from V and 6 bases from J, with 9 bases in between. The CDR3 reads CASSLARQSEQYF. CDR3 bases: TGTGCCAGCAGTTTAGCGAGGCAGAGCGAGCAGTACTTC.

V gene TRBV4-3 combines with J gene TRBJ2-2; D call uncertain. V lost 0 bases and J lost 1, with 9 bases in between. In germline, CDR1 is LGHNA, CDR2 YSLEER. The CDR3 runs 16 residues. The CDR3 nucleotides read TGCGCCAGCAGCCAAGATGTCCCCAGGAACACCGGGGAGCTGTTTTTT. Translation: CASSQDVPRNTGELFF.

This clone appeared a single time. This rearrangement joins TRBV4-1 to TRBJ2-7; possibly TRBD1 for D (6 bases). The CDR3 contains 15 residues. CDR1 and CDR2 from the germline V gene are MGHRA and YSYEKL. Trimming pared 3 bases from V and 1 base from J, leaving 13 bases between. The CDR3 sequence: CASSQTTGSSYEQYF. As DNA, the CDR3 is TGCGCCAGCAGCCAGACGACAGGCTCTTCCTACGAGCAGTACTTC.

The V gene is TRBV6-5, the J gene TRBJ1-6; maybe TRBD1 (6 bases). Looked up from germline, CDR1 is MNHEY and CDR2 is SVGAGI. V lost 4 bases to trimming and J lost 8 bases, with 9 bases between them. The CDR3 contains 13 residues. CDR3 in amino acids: CASSFSGDSPLHF. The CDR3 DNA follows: TGTGCCAGCAGTTTCTCAGGGGATTCACCCCTCCACTTT.